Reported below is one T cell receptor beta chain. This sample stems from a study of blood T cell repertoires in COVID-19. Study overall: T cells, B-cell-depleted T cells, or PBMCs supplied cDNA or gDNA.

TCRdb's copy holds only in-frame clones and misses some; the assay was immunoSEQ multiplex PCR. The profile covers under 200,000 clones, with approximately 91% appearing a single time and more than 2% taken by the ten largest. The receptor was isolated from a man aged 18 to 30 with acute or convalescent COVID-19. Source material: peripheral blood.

The CDR3: CASSLAGGRKAFF. CDR3 bases: TGTGCCAGCAGTTTAGCGGGGGGGAGGAAAGCTTTCTTT. The J gene is TRBJ1-1, the V gene TRBV12-3 or TRBV12-4; weak D call: TRBD1 (5 bases). The CDR3 extends over 13 amino acids. V lost 0 bases to trimming and J lost 9 bases, with 11 bases between them.